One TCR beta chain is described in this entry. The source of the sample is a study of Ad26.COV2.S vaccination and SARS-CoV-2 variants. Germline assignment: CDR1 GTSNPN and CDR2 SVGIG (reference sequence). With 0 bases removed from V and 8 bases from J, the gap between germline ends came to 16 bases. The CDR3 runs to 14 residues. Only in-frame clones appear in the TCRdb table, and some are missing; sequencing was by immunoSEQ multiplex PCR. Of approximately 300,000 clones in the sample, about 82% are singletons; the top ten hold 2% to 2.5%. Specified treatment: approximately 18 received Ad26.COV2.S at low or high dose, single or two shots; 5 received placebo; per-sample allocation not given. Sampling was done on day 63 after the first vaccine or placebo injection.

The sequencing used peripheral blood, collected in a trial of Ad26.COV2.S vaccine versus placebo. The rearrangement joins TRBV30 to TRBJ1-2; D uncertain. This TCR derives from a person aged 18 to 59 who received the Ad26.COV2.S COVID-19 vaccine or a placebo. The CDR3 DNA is TGTGCCTGGAGTGTACATTTGGCCTCCGGAGGCTACACCTTC. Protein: CAWSVHLASGGYTF.